This is a list of T cell receptor beta chains from one sample in a study of cytomegalovirus exposure and HLA in healthy donors. Assay: immunoSEQ multiplex PCR; the TCRdb copy retains only in-frame clones and omits some. Counted here are about 130,000 clones, 90% to 97% occurring once; the ten biggest clones make up less than 2%. Sequenced material: PBMCs. Receptors originate from a man aged 18 to 35 in good health and CMV-seronegative. CDR3s include the opening cysteine and the closing phenylalanine or tryptophan. The D gene is left open where the match is weak. Clone size is stated in some rows and not others, as once, few, many or a class when expanded.

d_gene	j_gene	abundance	v_gene	CDR3nt	CDR3aa
TRBD1	TRBJ2-3	-	TRBV27	TGTGCCAGCAGTTTGAGGACAGGGGGCCCAGATACGCAGTATTTT	CASSLRTGGPDTQYF
TRBD1	TRBJ1-5	-	TRBV30	TGTGCCTGGAACGCCGGGACAGGGCTCGGTCAGCCCCAGCATTTT	CAWNAGTGLGQPQHF
-	TRBJ1-5	-	TRBV28	TGTGCCAGCTGCGAAGACAGGCGCAATCAGCCCCAGCATTTT	CASCEDRRNQPQHF
TRBD2	TRBJ2-3	once	TRBV9	TGTGCCAGCAGCGTAGAGACTAGCGGGACCCGCACAGATACGCAGTATTTT	CASSVETSGTRTDTQYF
TRBD1	TRBJ2-7	once	TRBV11-2	TGTGCCAGCAGCAGGCAGGGGGCTTCCTACGAGCAGTACTTC	CASSRQGASYEQYF
TRBD1	TRBJ2-5	-	TRBV7-2	TGTGCCAGCACCCGGGACAGGGCAGAGACCCAGTACTTC	CASTRDRAETQYF
TRBD1	TRBJ2-3	-	TRBV29-1	TGCAGCGATGGACAGGCAAGCACAGATACGCAGTATTTT	CSDGQASTDTQYF
-	TRBJ2-7	-	TRBV23-1	TGCGCCAGTACGTCGAGCGGCTCCTACGAGCAGTACTTC	CASTSSGSYEQYF
-	TRBJ2-3	-	TRBV6-6	TGTGCCAGCAGCCTACTGGCAGATACGCAGTATTTT	CASSLLADTQYF
-	TRBJ1-5	-	TRBV2	TGTGCCAGCAGTAGGGGGGGCGTCGGGGGCAATCAGCCCCAGCATTTT	CASSRGGVGGNQPQHF
-	TRBJ2-1	-	TRBV7-9	TGTGCCCGGCAAGGGGGGGCCAACAACAATGAGCAGTTCTTC	CARQGGANNNEQFF
-	TRBJ1-2	-	TRBV6-5	TGTGCCAGCGCCTCAGGGGACCGTTATGGCTACACCTTC	CASASGDRYGYTF
TRBD2	TRBJ2-1	-	TRBV2	TGTGCCAGCAGTGAAGCGACTAGCCTTATGGTAAATGAGCAGTTCTTC	CASSEATSLMVNEQFF
TRBD1	TRBJ2-6	-	TRBV7-9	TGTGCCAGCAGCTTACGGCTTGGGGACAGGGGATCCGGGGCCAACGTCCTGACTTTC	CASSLRLGDRGSGANVLTF
TRBD1	TRBJ2-5	once	TRBV4-3	TGCGCCAGCGGAACAGGGGAACCAGAGACCCAGTACTTC	CASGTGEPETQYF